The 18 T cell receptor beta chains given below trace back to one sample, sequenced in a study of T cell responses to AZD1222 COVID-19 vaccine. Some clones are missing from TCRdb's copy, which holds only in-frame ones; the method was immunoSEQ multiplex PCR. The profile shows approximately 180,000 clones, just over 85% of them singletons. Sequenced here: peripheral blood, sampled on day 0 of AZD1222 vaccination. Every receptor here comes from an adult in good health.

The chain carries TRBV5-1 and TRBJ1-1, with D maybe TRBD1 (5 bases). Germline loops: CDR1 SGHRS, CDR2 YFSETQ. There are 14 residues in the CDR3. V was clipped by 3 bases and J by 6 bases, with 15 bases between them. In DNA form, the CDR3 reads TGCGCCAGCAGCTCAGGGTCGCGAGGTGCTGAAGCTTTCTTT. It encodes CASSSGSRGAEAFF.

This chain connects TRBV25-1 to TRBJ2-7; 8 positions match TRBD2. CDR1 and CDR2 (germline): MGHDK, SYGVNS. V lost 4 bases, J lost 3 bases, and 11 bases stayed unmatched. CDR3 length: 16 amino acids. CDR3 in amino acids: CASSGGAGGRFYEQYF. Here the CDR3 DNA reads TGTGCCAGCAGTGGGGGCGCGGGGGGTCGGTTCTACGAGCAGTACTTC.

The rearrangement joins TRBV3-1 (or the pseudogene TRBV3-2) to TRBJ2-7; tentative D call: TRBD2 (6 bases). The length of the CDR3 is 17 residues. V dropped 0 bases and J dropped 3 bases, with 18 bases sitting between them. Germline CDR1 and CDR2: LGHDT and YNNKEL (reference sequence). The CDR3 bases are TGTGCCAGCAGCCAAGATCACTGGGCTAGCGCAAACTACGAGCAGTACTTC. It encodes CASSQDHWASANYEQYF.

This sequence joins TRBV21-1 and TRBJ2-2; the D segment call TRBD2 is taken from the table without a DNA check. TRBV21-1 constitutes a pseudogene. CDR3 length: 17 amino acids. In DNA form, the CDR3 reads TGTGCCAGCAGTATCCTCCCTAGCGGGGGGGCTTACGGGGAGCTGTTTTTT. Translated: CASSILPSGGAYGELFF.

The chain has TRBV9 and TRBJ1-3; D is unclear. The germline V gene has CDR1 SGDLS and CDR2 YYNGEE. This CDR3 has 15 amino acids. V lost 0 bases and J 3 bases, leaving 10 bases between the germline ends. The CDR3 DNA reads TGTGCCAGCAGCGTAGGGACCCTAATTGGAAACACCATATATTTT. Translation gives CASSVGTLIGNTIYF.

As regards this clone: This sample also contains other DNA sequences that code for the same CDR3. The rearrangement links TRBV15 to TRBJ1-2; D is uncertain. Germline-derived CDR1 and CDR2 are LNHNV and YYDKDF (reference sequence). This CDR3 has 14 amino acids. V was pared by 0 bases and J by 6 bases, with 11 bases between. This CDR3 is CATSRDRAADGYTF. DNA of the CDR3: TGTGCCACCAGCAGAGATCGGGCAGCCGATGGCTACACCTTC.

This chain uses TRBV27 with TRBJ2-2, with 10 bases matching TRBD1. Germline-derived CDR1 and CDR2 are MNHEY and SMNVEV (reference sequence). The length of the CDR3 is 17 residues. The trim removed 8 bases at V and 4 bases at J, leaving 13 bases unmatched. The CDR3: CASRIRDRGMVTGELFF. The DNA for the CDR3 is TGTGCCAGCCGTATCCGGGACAGGGGAATGGTCACCGGGGAGCTGTTTTTT.

This clone was seen a single time. This chain links TRBV4-3 with TRBJ1-6, with D perhaps matching TRBD1 (5 bases). V dropped 0 bases and J dropped 0 bases, with 12 bases sitting between them. The germline CDR1 and CDR2 sequences are LGHNA and YSLEER. The CDR3 runs to 18 residues. The CDR3 spells CASSQERSGSSYNSPLHF. The CDR3 nucleotides read TGCGCCAGCAGCCAAGAAAGGTCAGGGAGCTCCTATAATTCACCCCTCCACTTT.

The chain links TRBV5-1 to TRBJ1-1; no firm D call. The CDR3 covers 15 residues. V shed 0 bases and J shed 1 base, with 10 bases lying between them. Germline CDR1 reads SGHRS; CDR2 reads YFSETQ. CDR3 region: CASSLGLRTNTEAFF. The CDR3 DNA follows: TGCGCCAGCAGCTTGGGCCTACGAACGAACACTGAAGCTTTCTTT.

V usage is TRBV2 and J usage is TRBJ2-5, with 8 bases identical to TRBD1. V lost 8 bases to trimming and J lost 1 base; unmatched junction nucleotides: 0. The CDR3 contains 12 residues. Germline values: CDR1 SNHLY, CDR2 FYNNEI. The CDR3 loop reads CASGTGQETQYF. The CDR3 DNA reads TGTGCCAGCGGGACAGGCCAAGAGACCCAGTACTTC. The full variable domain, with the rest looked up from reference TRBV2 and TRBJ2-5, is EPEVTQTPSHQVTQMGQEVILRCVPISNHLYFYWYRQILGQKVEFLVSFYNNEISEKSEIFDDQFSVERPDGSNFTLKIRSTKLEDSAMYFCASGTGQETQYFGPGTRLLVL.

This chain links TRBV14 with TRBJ1-6, with D hard to call. This CDR3 spans 15 amino acids. Trimming removed 3 bases from V and 1 base from J, with 7 bases in between. Germline V lookup: CDR1 SGHDN, CDR2 FVKESK. Here the CDR3 DNA reads TGTGCCAGCAGCCAGATACATTCCTATAATTCACCCCTCCACTTT. It yields the protein CASSQIHSYNSPLHF.

The chain recombines TRBV5-1 with TRBJ2-3; D perhaps matches TRBD1 (5 bases). This CDR3 has 13 amino acids. Trimming shortened V by 2 bases and J by 6 bases, and 10 bases separated the two germline ends. Germline V gene data show CDR1 as SGHRS and CDR2 as YFSETQ. The CDR3 nucleotides read TGCGCCAGCAGCTTCCTACCAGGGGATACGCAGTATTTT. Translating gives CASSFLPGDTQYF. Full variable domain (outside the CDR3, taken from reference TRBV5-1 and TRBJ2-3): KAGVTQTPRYLIKTRGQQVTLSCSPISGHRSVSWYQQTPGQGLQFLFEYFSETQRNKGNFPGRFSGRQFSNSRSEMNVSTLELGDSALYLCASSFLPGDTQYFGPGTRLTVL.

The J gene is TRBJ2-2, the V gene TRBV29-1; 9 bases fit TRBD2. V lost 4 bases and J lost 8; bases outside the gene matches: 8. The germline gives CDR1 SQVTM, CDR2 ANQGSEA. This CDR3 spans 14 amino acids. CDR3 loop: CSVVLAGASGELFF. CDR3 coding DNA: TGCAGCGTTGTATTAGCGGGGGCCAGTGGGGAGCTGTTTTTT.

The chain is built from TRBV4-1 and TRBJ1-5; D may be TRBD1 (6 bases). The CDR3 extends over 16 amino acids. V was shortened by 0 bases and J by 6 bases, with 15 bases between the two germline ends. Germline V CDR1 and CDR2: MGHRA, YSYEKL. DNA for the CDR3: TGCGCCAGCAGCCAAGACGGGGGCAGGGTCGGTCAGCCCCAGCATTTT. This encodes CASSQDGGRVGQPQHF.

The chain recombines TRBV11-1 with TRBJ2-1, with no clear D. This CDR3 is built from 15 residues. Germline V gene data show CDR1 as SGHAT and CDR2 as FQDESV (reference sequence). V lost 7 bases, J lost 2 bases, and 15 bases lay in between. CDR3 residues: CASTLNYGAYNEQFF. The CDR3, as DNA: TGTGCCAGCACTCTTAATTATGGCGCCTACAATGAGCAGTTCTTC.

This clone has at least ten counts. The chain couples TRBV6-4 to TRBJ1-6, with D hard to call. Trimming took off 2 bases at V and 9 bases at J, with 11 bases between the two ends. CDR1 and CDR2 (germline): MRHNA, SNTAGT. CDR3 length equals 14 residues. CDR3 amino acids: CASSDGLLGSPLHF. CDR3 nucleotides: TGTGCCAGCAGTGACGGCCTACTGGGTTCACCCCTCCACTTT.

This sequence joins TRBV9 and TRBJ2-5; TRBD2 might be the D (5 bases). Trimming took off 7 bases at V and 4 bases at J, with 5 bases between the two ends. This CDR3 contains 10 residues. The V gene's germline CDR1 is SGDLS and CDR2 YYNGEE. CDR3 sequence: CASAGETQYF. CDR3 DNA sequence: TGTGCCAGCGCGGGAGAGACCCAGTACTTC.

The V and J genes are TRBV6-5 and TRBJ2-2; the D gene is possibly TRBD2 (7 bases). Germline V gene data show CDR1 as MNHEY and CDR2 as SVGAGI. Trimming left V 7 bases short and J 3 bases short, with 12 bases between. CDR3 size: 14 residues. CDR3 protein: CASKPGGDTGELFF. The CDR3 DNA sequence: TGTGCCAGCAAGCCGGGGGGCGACACCGGGGAGCTGTTTTTT.